A single sample is the source of the 23 T cell receptor beta chains below, sequenced in a study of identical twins. TCRdb passed the 5' RACE reads through MiXCR, listing each CDR3 protein once. The data show under 900,000 distinct CDR3 sequences, around an eighth seen once. The data also belong to a second study, concerning yellow fever vaccine responses in identical twins.

The sample comprised PBMCs. These TCRs come from a woman aged 18-35 years in good health.

The chain links TRBV20-1 to TRBJ2-7; D tentatively reads TRBD1 or TRBD2 (6 bases each). V lost 0 bases and J 6 bases, leaving 15 bases between the germline ends. The CDR3 extends over 14 amino acids. The germline V gene encodes CDR1 DFQATT and CDR2 SNEGSKA (reference sequence). The CDR3 bases are TGCAGTGCTAGAGATATGGGGGGCAAGGGCGAGCAGTACGTC. Protein product: CSARDMGGKGEQYV.

V is TRBV23-1 and J is TRBJ2-1; 10 bases map to TRBD2. TRBV23-1 is an ORF, with its function uncertain. The CDR3 loop spans 20 amino acids. After removal of 2 bases from V and 3 bases from J, the junction contained 16 bases not matched to a gene. For the CDR3, the DNA is TGCGCCAGCAGTCAAGTCCCGGGGTTAGCGGGGGGCCGCTACTACAATGAGCAGTTCTTC. Translated, it gives CASSQVPGLAGGRYYNEQFF.

This clonotype was seen a few times. The chain carries TRBV5-1 and TRBJ2-5; TRBD2 agrees at 12 bases. After removal of 0 bases from V and 5 bases from J, the junction contained 8 bases not matched to a gene. The CDR3 length is 17 residues. CDR1 is SGHRS, CDR2 YFSETQ, per germline. The CDR3 protein is CASSLGLAGVGMETQYF. CDR3 DNA sequence: TGCGCCAGCAGCTTGGGACTAGCGGGAGTTGGTATGGAGACCCAGTACTTC.

The chain couples TRBV5-1 to TRBJ2-7; 11 bases fit TRBD1. Trimming cost V 2 bases and J 2 bases; bases outside gene matches: 6. Germline assignment: CDR1 SGHRS and CDR2 YFSETQ. The CDR3 loop spans 16 amino acids. The CDR3, as DNA: TGCGCCAGCAGCTTCGGAGGGACAGGGGGGGCCTACGAGCAGTACGTC. Translation: CASSFGGTGGAYEQYV.

At least ten counts were recorded for this clonotype. The V call is TRBV6-1, the J call TRBJ1-5, with 7 bases lining up with TRBD1. The length of the CDR3 is 13 residues. V trimming: 6 bases; J trimming: 3 bases; junction bases outside the gene matches: 2. From germline, CDR1 is MNHNS and CDR2 SASEGT. The CDR3 DNA reads as TGTGCCAGCAGCGACAGGGTCAATCAGCCCCAGCATTTT. Its protein is CASSDRVNQPQHF.

This clonotype has ten or more counts. The CDR3 DNA sequence: TGCGCCAGCAGCCGGAAGTACCAAGAGACCCAGTACTTC. Amino acids: CASSRKYQETQYF. The chain carries TRBV4-1 and TRBJ2-5; unclear D gene. The CDR3 runs to 13 residues. Trimming shortened V by 4 bases and J by 0 bases, and 6 bases separated the two germline ends. Germline CDR1 reads MGHRA; CDR2 reads YSYEKL.

The chain combines TRBV2 with TRBJ2-7, with 7 bases lining up with TRBD1. The length of the CDR3 is 14 residues. The V gene's germline CDR1 is SNHLY and CDR2 FYNNEI. With 7 bases clipped from V and 3 bases from J, the junction kept 9 bases outside the gene matches. CDR3 sequence (DNA): TGTGCCAGCACGCTAGGACAGGCCTTCTACGAGCAGTACTTC. This encodes CASTLGQAFYEQYF. Looking up the rest from reference TRBV2 and TRBJ2-7 gives the full variable domain: EPEVTQTPSHQVTQMGQEVILRCVPISNHLYFYWYRQILGQKVEFLVSFYNNEISEKSEIFDDQFSVERPDGSNFTLKIRSTKLEDSAMYFCASTLGQAFYEQYFGPGTRLTVT.

The chain joins TRBV27 to TRBJ2-5; tentative D call: TRBD2 (6 bases). Trimming pared 7 bases from V and 5 bases from J, leaving 29 bases between. Germline CDR1 is MNHEY and CDR2 is SMNVEV (reference sequence). The CDR3 is 18 amino acids. The CDR3 DNA reads TGTGCCAGCAAAAACTCCGGGACCGGCACTAGCTGGGCGGAGACCCAGTACTTC. It codes for CASKNSGTGTSWAETQYF.

Many counts were recorded for this clonotype. The rearrangement joins TRBV28 to TRBJ2-3, with D possibly TRBD2 on 7 matching bases. CDR3 length equals 14 residues. The germline V and J ends were trimmed by 7 bases and 2 bases, with 13 bases remaining between them. The germline V gene has CDR1 MDHEN and CDR2 SYDVKM. The CDR3 is CASKGGGVTDTQYF. As DNA, the CDR3 is TGTGCCAGCAAAGGGGGGGGGGTCACAGATACGCAGTATTTT.

This clonotype occurred many times. For the CDR3, the DNA is TGCGCCAGCAGCAGAGAGGGACTAGTGCCCACCGGGGAGCTGTTTTTT. Its protein is CASSREGLVPTGELFF. This rearrangement joins TRBV4-1 to TRBJ2-2; 8 nucleotides line up with TRBD2. V trimming: 5 bases; J trimming: 4 bases; junction bases outside the gene matches: 9. The length of the CDR3 is 16 residues. The germline V gene has CDR1 MGHRA and CDR2 YSYEKL.

This clonotype has just a few counts. V gene TRBV19 combines with J gene TRBJ2-1; the match to TRBD2 covers 11 bases. The CDR3 is made up of 17 amino acids. The germline V gene has CDR1 LNHDA and CDR2 SQIVND (reference sequence). V lost 6 bases to trimming and J lost 0 bases; unmatched junction nucleotides: 7. CDR3 protein: CASRKNLAGGSYNEQFF. CDR3 in DNA: TGTGCCAGTAGGAAAAATCTAGCGGGAGGCTCCTACAATGAGCAGTTCTTC.

Only a few counts were recorded for this clonotype. V is TRBV12-3 or TRBV12-4 and J is TRBJ1-1; D call uncertain. The length of the CDR3 is 14 residues. V was trimmed by 4 bases and J by 0 bases, leaving 9 bases between them. CDR3 in amino acids: CASSSRPMNTEAFF. In DNA, the CDR3 is TGTGCCAGCAGTTCTAGGCCTATGAACACTGAAGCTTTCTTT.

V usage is TRBV6-1 and J usage is TRBJ2-1; 8 nucleotides match TRBD1. The CDR3 totals 15 residues. The J segment lost 3 bases and the V segment lost 4 bases, leaving 5 bases of the junction unmatched. Germline values: CDR1 MNHNS, CDR2 SASEGT. For the CDR3, the DNA is TGTGCCAGCAGTGTGGACAGGGCGGGCTACAATGAGCAGTTCTTC. Protein sequence: CASSVDRAGYNEQFF.

This rearrangement joins TRBV6-1 to TRBJ2-1; TRBD1 agrees at 9 bases. Germline CDR1 is MNHNS and CDR2 is SASEGT. With 6 bases clipped from V and 5 bases from J, the junction kept 5 bases outside the gene matches. This CDR3 is built from 14 residues. The CDR3 DNA is TGTGCCAGCAGAAGACAGGGGGGGAACAATGAGCAGTTCTTC. Translating it yields CASRRQGGNNEQFF.

The V and J genes are TRBV11-2 and TRBJ1-3; D unresolved. The CDR3 has 14 amino acids. CDR1 is SGHAT and CDR2 is FQNNGV in the germline V gene. Deletions cut 1 base from V and 2 bases from J, with 6 bases between. CDR3 DNA sequence: TGTGCCAGCAGCTTAGTGACTCCTGGAAACACCATATATTTT. This translates into CASSLVTPGNTIYF.

This clonotype was found many times. The CDR3 here is CASSLSQDNYGYTF. The DNA of the CDR3 is TGCGCCAGCAGCTTGTCTCAAGATAACTATGGCTACACCTTC. This rearrangement joins TRBV5-1 to TRBJ1-2; D gene unclear. CDR3 length: 14 residues. CDR1 and CDR2 (germline): SGHRS, YFSETQ. Trimming removed 1 base at V and 1 base at J, with 8 bases between.

The rearrangement uses TRBV19 and TRBJ1-6, with D perhaps matching TRBD1 (5 bases). V gave up 0 bases and J gave up 7 bases, with 13 bases separating them. The CDR3 length is 16 residues. Germline V gene data show CDR1 as LNHDA and CDR2 as SQIVND (reference sequence). The CDR3 region is CASSIDGTAKNSPLHF. The CDR3 coding sequence is TGTGCCAGTAGTATAGACGGGACCGCCAAAAATTCACCCCTCCACTTT.

The chain carries TRBV6-2 or TRBV6-3 and TRBJ2-5; TRBD2 matches 15 bases. Per germline, CDR1 MNHEY and CDR2 SVGEGT. With 6 bases clipped from V and 11 bases from J, the junction kept 7 bases outside the gene matches. The CDR3 sequence is 14 residues long. The CDR3 sequence: CASSSGTSGGKQYF. Written as DNA, the CDR3 is TGTGCCAGCAGCTCGGGGACTAGCGGGGGGAAGCAGTACTTC.

The table lists this clonotype with a few counts. In nucleotides, the CDR3 is TGTGCCAGCAGAGTAGCGGGAGTGGGGAATGAGCAGTTCTTC. Translation: CASRVAGVGNEQFF. The rearrangement uses TRBV12-3 or TRBV12-4 and TRBJ2-1; 9 bases are shared with TRBD2. CDR3 length: 14 residues. V was clipped by 6 bases and J by 7 bases; unmatched bases: 7.

This chain connects TRBV28 to TRBJ2-3; D not resolved. The CDR3 is 14 residues long. CDR1 MDHEN and CDR2 SYDVKM come from the germline V gene. V lost 2 bases to trimming and J lost 4 bases, with 10 bases between them. The CDR3 DNA is TGTGCCAGCAGTTTAAGCCAAGACTCAGATACGCAGTATTTT. This sequence encodes CASSLSQDSDTQYF.

The chain links TRBV4-1 to TRBJ2-5; D call uncertain. The length of the CDR3 is 13 residues. V was cut by 6 bases and J by 1 base, with 9 bases left in between. Germline lookup yields CDR1 MGHRA and CDR2 YSYEKL. CDR3 loop: CASRRSLQETQYF. DNA of the CDR3: TGCGCCAGCAGAAGGTCGCTCCAAGAGACCCAGTACTTC.

The CDR3 coding sequence is TGTGCCAGCACCACCGTTACGGAGACCCAGTACTTC. Translation gives CASTTVTETQYF. The chain joins TRBV12-3 or TRBV12-4 to TRBJ2-5; D gene ambiguous. V was clipped by 7 bases and J by 5 bases, with 11 bases between them. The CDR3 has 12 residues.

The genes are TRBV12-3 or TRBV12-4 and TRBJ1-1, with D unresolved. V lost 6 bases to trimming and J lost 1 base, with 9 bases between them. CDR3 length: 13 residues. CDR3 sequence (DNA): TGTGCCAGCAGCCCTGCACCGAACACTGAAGCTTTCTTT. Translating it yields CASSPAPNTEAFF.